This T cell receptor (beta chain) was observed in a study of identical twins. Study-level findings and limits: Model-predicted out-of-frame TCR alpha sharing fell below observed values in monozygotic twins. Surplus twin overlap in beta out-of-frame sequences was less pronounced. A partial confounding effect on zero-insertion analyses could come from invariant MAIT and iNKT cells.

Healthy Caucasians alone served as donors. A single record per CDR3 protein comes from TCRdb applying MiXCR to the 5' RACE reads. The top ten clones hold around 8.6% of a sample with a few hundred thousand distinct CDR3 sequences, 7% to 9.5% of them seen once. For this clonotype: Its antigen is as yet unknown.

Sequenced input: naive T cells sorted from blood. The receptor comes from a woman aged 45-65 years in good health.

CDR3 in amino acids: CASSQKGKGPQHF. CDR3 DNA: TGTGCCAGCAGTCAAAAGGGGAAGGGGCCCCAGCATTTT. The chain couples TRBV3-1 to TRBJ1-5, with D maybe TRBD1 (5 bases). The germline V gene encodes CDR1 LGHDT and CDR2 YNNKEL (reference sequence). The CDR3 is 13 residues long. V lost 6 bases to trimming and J lost 9 bases, with 15 bases between them.